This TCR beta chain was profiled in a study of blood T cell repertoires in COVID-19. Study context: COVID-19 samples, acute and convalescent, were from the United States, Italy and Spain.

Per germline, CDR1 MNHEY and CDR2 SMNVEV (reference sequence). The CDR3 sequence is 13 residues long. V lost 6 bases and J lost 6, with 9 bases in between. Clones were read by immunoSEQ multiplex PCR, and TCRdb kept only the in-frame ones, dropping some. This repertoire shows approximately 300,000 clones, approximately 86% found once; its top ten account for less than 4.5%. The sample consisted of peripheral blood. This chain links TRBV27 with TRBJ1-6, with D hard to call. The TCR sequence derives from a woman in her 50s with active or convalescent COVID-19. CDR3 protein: CASSQFGNSPLHF. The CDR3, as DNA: TGTGCCAGCAGCCAGTTTGGTAATTCACCCCTCCACTTT.